Each of the 24 T cell receptor beta chains below was sequenced from the same sample in a study of human thymus T cells. Clones were sequenced by immunoSEQ multiplex PCR, and TCRdb holds only the in-frame ones, with some missing. The table has around 130,000 clones, approximately 96% seen once. Thymus was obtained from resections taken during corrective heart surgery. Sequencing was carried out using thymus tissue. The source of these receptors is a boy under two years old with a congenital heart defect but otherwise immunologically healthy.

The table lists this clone with a few counts. The chain is built from TRBV29-1 and TRBJ1-1; D is unclear. The V end lost 7 bases, the J end lost 6 bases, and 15 bases lay between the germline ends. Per the germline V gene, CDR1 is SQVTM and CDR2 is ANQGSEA. This CDR3 has 12 amino acids. CDR3 residues: CSGQWARAEAFF. The CDR3 DNA sequence: TGCAGCGGGCAGTGGGCCAGAGCTGAAGCTTTCTTT. Filled out from reference TRBV29-1 and TRBJ1-1, the complete variable domain reads SAVISQKPSRDICQRGTSLTIQCQVDSQVTMMFWYRQQPGQSLTLIATANQGSEATYESGFVIDKFPISRPNLTFSTLTVSNMSPEDSSIYLCSGQWARAEAFFGQGTRLTVV.

This clone was seen a single time. This sequence joins TRBV11-2 and TRBJ2-7, with no clear D. Per the germline V gene, CDR1 is SGHAT and CDR2 is FQNNGV. This CDR3 has 11 amino acids. The V and J ends lost 0 bases and 9 bases respectively, with 6 bases between them. CDR3: CASSLDPVQYF. The DNA for the CDR3 is TGTGCCAGCAGCTTAGATCCGGTGCAGTACTTC.

The genes are TRBV7-7 and TRBJ2-1; 14 bases line up with TRBD2. V gave up 2 bases and J gave up 0 bases; unmatched junction bases: 6. The CDR3 length is 19 residues. In germline, CDR1 is SSHAT, CDR2 FNYEAQ (reference sequence). The DNA for the CDR3 is TGTGCCAGCAGCTTACCCGGGACTAGCGGGGGAAACTCCTACAATGAGCAGTTCTTC. The encoded protein is CASSLPGTSGGNSYNEQFF.

This rearrangement joins TRBV13 to TRBJ1-4; no clear D. CDR3 length equals 13 residues. Trimming took 5 bases from V and 8 from J, leaving 12 bases between them. The germline V gene encodes CDR1 PRHDT and CDR2 FYEKMQ (reference sequence). CDR3: CASSPSGREKLFF. CDR3 bases: TGTGCCAGCAGCCCATCAGGACGAGAAAAACTGTTTTTT.

This chain links TRBV5-1 with TRBJ1-3, with 8 positions matching TRBD1. The CDR3 runs 15 residues. Trimming removed 4 bases from V and 2 bases from J; junction bases left unmatched: 5. The germline V gene has CDR1 SGHRS and CDR2 YFSETQ. CDR3 in amino acids: CASSLGQGAGNTIYF. As DNA, the CDR3 is TGCGCCAGCAGCCTCGGACAGGGTGCTGGAAACACCATATATTTT.

V gene TRBV4-1 combines with J gene TRBJ1-3, with 7 bases that match TRBD1. Germline assignment: CDR1 MGHRA and CDR2 YSYEKL. The CDR3 sequence is 16 residues long. V trimming: 1 base; J trimming: 5 bases; junction bases outside the gene matches: 8. Written as DNA, the CDR3 is TGCGCCAGCAGCCAAGGGGGCAGGGGGGAAAGAAACACCATATATTTT. Its translation is CASSQGGRGERNTIYF.

V usage is TRBV4-3 and J usage is TRBJ1-6; D call uncertain. Germline assignment: CDR1 LGHNA and CDR2 YSLEER. V was trimmed by 1 base and J by 14 bases, leaving 15 bases between them. The CDR3 spans 14 residues. The CDR3 region has the DNA TGCGCCAGCAGCCAAGCACAGCAGTTCAAGGCCCTCCACTTT. Translating gives CASSQAQQFKALHF.

This rearrangement joins TRBV7-2 to TRBJ1-1; tentatively, D is TRBD1 (5 bases). From germline, CDR1 is SGHTA and CDR2 FQGNSA. The CDR3 length is 14 residues. The DNA for the CDR3 is TGTGCAATCCCCAGGGCAGGTAAAGGCACTGAAGCTTTCTTT. Translation gives CAIPRAGKGTEAFF.

The chain couples TRBV6-1 to TRBJ1-1, with D hard to call. CDR3 length equals 11 residues. V was cut by 8 bases and J by 5 bases, with 9 bases left in between. CDR1 MNHNS and CDR2 SASEGT come from the germline V gene. In DNA form, the CDR3 reads TGTGCCAGCCCCGAAGGGACTGAAGCTTTCTTT. Translating gives CASPEGTEAFF.

This chain links TRBV28 with TRBJ2-3, with unresolved D. The CDR3 extends over 14 amino acids. From germline, CDR1 is MDHEN and CDR2 SYDVKM. V shed 5 bases and J shed 0 bases, with 9 bases lying between them. In nucleotides, the CDR3 is TGTGCCAGCAGTCCACCATCTAGCACAGATACGCAGTATTTT. Encoded protein: CASSPPSSTDTQYF. Based on the CDR3 plus reference TRBV28 and TRBJ2-3, the full variable domain is DVKVTQSSRYLVKRTGEKVFLECVQDMDHENMFWYRQDPGLGLRLIYFSYDVKMKEKGDIPEGYSVSREKKERFSLILESASTNQTSMYLCASSPPSSTDTQYFGPGTRLTVL.

The chain recombines TRBV7-8 with TRBJ2-3; no definite D call. The CDR3 runs to 18 residues. From germline, CDR1 is SGHVS and CDR2 FQNEAQ. Trimming pared 2 bases from V and 1 base from J, leaving 19 bases between. CDR3 in amino acids: CASSLPPFWRAGTDTQYF. CDR3 nucleotides: TGTGCCAGCAGCTTACCCCCGTTTTGGCGCGCAGGCACAGATACGCAGTATTTT.

The CDR3 DNA reads as TGTGCCAGCAGACCAAATGGAGGGGGTCAGGCAAGCGTTGGCTACACCTTC. It codes for CASRPNGGGQASVGYTF. The chain employs TRBV7-2 and TRBJ1-2; possible D gene TRBD1, 6 bases. The V end was cut by 6 bases, the J end by 7 bases, with 27 bases between. Germline V gene lookup returns CDR1 SGHTA and CDR2 FQGNSA. This CDR3 comprises 17 residues.

The chain couples TRBV6-1 to TRBJ2-7; 7 bases are shared with TRBD2. The V segment lost 5 bases and the J segment 3 bases; nucleotides outside the gene matches: 10. This CDR3 has 15 amino acids. CDR1 MNHNS and CDR2 SASEGT come from the germline V gene. The CDR3 sequence: CASSLAGGLLYEQYF. Here the CDR3 DNA reads TGTGCCAGCAGTTTAGCGGGCGGGCTCCTCTACGAGCAGTACTTC.

J is TRBJ1-5 and V is TRBV6-1; perhaps TRBD1 as D (5 bases). CDR1 is MNHNS, CDR2 SASEGT, per germline. V was cut by 3 bases and J by 2 bases, with 11 bases left in between. The CDR3 runs to 15 residues. CDR3 DNA: TGTGCCAGCAGTGACCAGGGTGGGGGCAATCAGCCCCAGCATTTT. As protein: CASSDQGGGNQPQHF.

Worth noting for this clone: Relative to the germline gene, one junction end is altered; a read error may explain this. The chain has TRBV4-1 and TRBJ1-2; D unclear. The CDR3 consists of 14 residues. Germline-derived CDR1 and CDR2 are MGHRA and YSYEKL. The CDR3 is CASSQQARRPSYLF. The CDR3 region has the DNA TGCGCCAGCAGCCAGCAGGCCAGGCGACCTTCTTACCTTTTC.

The chain carries TRBV7-9 and TRBJ1-1; 7 positions agree with TRBD1. The trim removed 5 bases at V and 0 bases at J, leaving 6 bases unmatched. This CDR3 spans 15 amino acids. CDR1 SEHNR and CDR2 FQNEAQ come from the germline V gene (reference sequence). CDR3 sequence: CASSRGQVMNTEAFF. CDR3 nucleotide sequence: TGTGCCAGCAGCCGCGGACAGGTCATGAACACTGAAGCTTTCTTT.

J is TRBJ1-1 and V is TRBV29-1, with D possibly TRBD1 on 5 matching bases. The V end was cut by 2 bases, the J end by 3 bases, with 13 bases between. The length of the CDR3 is 14 residues. Germline V gives CDR1 SQVTM, CDR2 ANQGSEA. The CDR3, as DNA: TGCAGCGTTGAAAAGGCCAGGGTGGACACTGAAGCTTTCTTT. Residues: CSVEKARVDTEAFF.

The rearrangement joins TRBV6-1 to TRBJ1-1, with D perhaps TRBD1 (5 bases). Looked up from germline, CDR1 is MNHNS and CDR2 is SASEGT. The CDR3 runs 15 residues. Trimming removed 8 bases at V and 0 bases at J, with 16 bases between. The CDR3 reads CASAPGSPMNTEAFF. The CDR3 nucleotides read TGTGCCAGCGCGCCAGGGTCCCCCATGAACACTGAAGCTTTCTTT.

V usage is TRBV15 and J usage is TRBJ2-7; TRBD2 matches 11 bases. The CDR3 covers 16 residues. CDR1 is LNHNV, CDR2 YYDKDF, per germline (reference sequence). The junction had 6 bases not matched to a gene; V was cut back by 1 base and J by 4 bases. The CDR3 is CATSRVPGLADYEQYF. DNA of the CDR3: TGTGCCACCAGCAGAGTCCCGGGACTAGCGGATTACGAGCAGTACTTC. The full variable domain, completed using reference TRBV15 and TRBJ2-7, is DAMVIQNPRYQVTQFGKPVTLSCSQTLNHNVMYWYQQKSSQAPKLLFHYYDKDFNNEADTPDNFQSRRPNTSFCFLDIRSPGLGDTAMYLCATSRVPGLADYEQYFGPGTRLTVT.

The V call is TRBV4-3, the J call TRBJ2-3, with TRBD2 matching over 10 bases. The junction had 6 bases not matched to a gene; V was cut back by 0 bases and J by 6 bases. The CDR3 covers 16 residues. CDR1 is LGHNA and CDR2 is YSLEER in the germline V gene. The CDR3 DNA sequence: TGCGCCAGCAGCCAAGATGGGCTAGCGGGGGTGGATACGCAGTATTTT. Translated: CASSQDGLAGVDTQYF.

J is TRBJ2-7 and V is TRBV27; the D call may be TRBD1 or TRBD2 (5 bases each). The germline V gene has CDR1 MNHEY and CDR2 SMNVEV (reference sequence). V was shortened by 0 bases and J by 3 bases, with 12 bases between the two germline ends. This CDR3 has 15 residues. The CDR3 nucleotides are TGTGCCAGCAGTTTATCTGGGGACCCTTTCTACGAGCAGTACTTC. It codes for CASSLSGDPFYEQYF.

This rearrangement joins TRBV5-6 to TRBJ1-5; 7 bases line up with TRBD1. In germline, CDR1 is SGHDT, CDR2 YYEEEE. V shed 4 bases, J shed 0 bases, and the junction held 4 bases outside the gene matches. The CDR3 spans 15 residues. The CDR3 DNA reads as TGTGCCAGCAGCACGCAGGGGGGTAGCAATCAGCCCCAGCATTTT. This encodes CASSTQGGSNQPQHF. The complete variable domain, with remaining parts taken from reference TRBV5-6 and TRBJ1-5, reads DAGVTQSPTHLIKTRGQQVTLRCSPKSGHDTVSWYQQALGQGPQFIFQYYEEEERQRGNFPDRFSGHQFPNYSSELNVNALLLGDSALYLCASSTQGGSNQPQHFGDGTRLSIL.

This rearrangement joins TRBV14 to TRBJ1-3, with D perhaps TRBD1 (6 bases). Germline CDR1 reads SGHDN; CDR2 reads FVKESK. Trimming cost V 3 bases and J 5 bases, with 14 bases left between them. The CDR3 extends over 15 amino acids. CDR3 amino acids: CASSHFGTFRNTIYF. DNA for the CDR3: TGTGCCAGCAGCCATTTCGGGACATTTAGAAACACCATATATTTT.

This chain connects TRBV11-2 to TRBJ2-5; 10 nucleotides agree with TRBD2. Germline V gene sequence: CDR1 SGHAT, CDR2 FQNNGV. The junction had 10 bases not matched to a gene; V was cut back by 4 bases and J by 2 bases. The CDR3 has 17 residues. The CDR3 sequence is CASSWYLASGGQETQYF. The CDR3 DNA sequence: TGTGCCAGCAGCTGGTACCTCGCTAGCGGGGGACAAGAGACCCAGTACTTC.